Included here is one T cell receptor beta chain sequence, with context. Its antigen is as yet unknown. This entry belongs to a study of vaccination effects on CD4 cells after COVID-19. About the study: Median timing of post-vaccine samples was 72 days after the second dose.

The table came from immunoSEQ multiplex PCR; TCRdb's copy has only in-frame clones and leaves some out. The sample shows about 57,000 clones, around 73% of them seen only once. The V gene's germline CDR1 is MDHEN and CDR2 SYDVKM. V was clipped by 6 bases and J by 11 bases, with 10 bases between them. The CDR3 spans 11 residues. Isolating CD4+ T cells followed approximately nine days of culture. As their vaccination, participants received two doses of either BNT162b2 or mRNA-1273. Vaccinated participants had no history of SARS-CoV-2 infection and tested negative for nucleocapsid antibodies. It was on days 3 and 7 that half the medium was replaced with IL-2 medium.

This TCR was recovered from a human donor who received a COVID-19 vaccine. The sample was CD4+ T cells from PBMCs cultured without peptide, taken after COVID-19 vaccination. The chain combines TRBV28 with TRBJ1-4; the D is unclear. DNA for the CDR3: TGTGCCAGCAGGGAATCTGCCAAACTGTTTTTT. This encodes CASRESAKLFF. The full variable domain, with the rest looked up from reference TRBV28 and TRBJ1-4, is DVKVTQSSRYLVKRTGEKVFLECVQDMDHENMFWYRQDPGLGLRLIYFSYDVKMKEKGDIPEGYSVSREKKERFSLILESASTNQTSMYLCASRESAKLFFGSGTQLSVL.